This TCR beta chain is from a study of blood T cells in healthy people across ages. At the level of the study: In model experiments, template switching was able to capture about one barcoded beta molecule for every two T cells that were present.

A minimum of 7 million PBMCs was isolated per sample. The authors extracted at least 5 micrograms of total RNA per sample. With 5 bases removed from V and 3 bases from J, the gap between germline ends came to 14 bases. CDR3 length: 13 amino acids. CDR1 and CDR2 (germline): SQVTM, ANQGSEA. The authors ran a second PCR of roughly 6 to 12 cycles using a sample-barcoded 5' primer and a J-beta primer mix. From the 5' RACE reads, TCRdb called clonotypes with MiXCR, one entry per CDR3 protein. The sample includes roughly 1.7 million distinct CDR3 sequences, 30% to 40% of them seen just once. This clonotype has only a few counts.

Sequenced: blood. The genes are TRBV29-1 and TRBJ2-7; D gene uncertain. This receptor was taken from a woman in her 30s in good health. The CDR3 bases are TGCAGCGTTTTTTTGGGCTCTGGCTACGAGCAGTACTTC. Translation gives CSVFLGSGYEQYF.